This T cell receptor beta chain appears in the sequencing data of a study of control samples from healthy donors and cancer patients. Assay: immunoSEQ multiplex PCR; the TCRdb copy retains only in-frame clones and omits some. The table lists under 150,000 clones, around 87% of them singletons. Trimming removed 0 bases from V and 5 bases from J; junction bases left unmatched: 1. Germline V gene lookup returns CDR1 KGHSH and CDR2 LQKENI. The CDR3 contains 16 residues. This sequence originates from a man aged 55-75 years in good health. Sequencing was performed on blood. The V call is TRBV18, the J call TRBJ1-6; 10 bases line up with TRBD1. As DNA, the CDR3 is TGTGCCAGCTCACCACCGGGGACAGGGGATAATTCACCCCTCCACTTT. Its translation: CASSPPGTGDNSPLHF.